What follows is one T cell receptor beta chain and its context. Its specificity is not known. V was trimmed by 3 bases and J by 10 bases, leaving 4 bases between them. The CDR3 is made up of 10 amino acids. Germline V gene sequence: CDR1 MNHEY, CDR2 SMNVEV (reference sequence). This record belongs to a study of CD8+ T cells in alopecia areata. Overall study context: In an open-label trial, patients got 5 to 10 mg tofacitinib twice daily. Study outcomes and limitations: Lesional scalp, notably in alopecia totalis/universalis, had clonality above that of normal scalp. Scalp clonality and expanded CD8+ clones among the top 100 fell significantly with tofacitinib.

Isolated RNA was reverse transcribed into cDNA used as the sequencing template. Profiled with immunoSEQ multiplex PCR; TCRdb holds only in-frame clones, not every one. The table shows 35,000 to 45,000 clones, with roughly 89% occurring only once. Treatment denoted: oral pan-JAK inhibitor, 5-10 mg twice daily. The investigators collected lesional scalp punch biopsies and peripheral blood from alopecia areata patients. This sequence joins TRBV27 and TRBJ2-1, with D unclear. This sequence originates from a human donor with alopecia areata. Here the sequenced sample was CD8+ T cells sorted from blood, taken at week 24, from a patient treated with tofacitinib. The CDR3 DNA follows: TGTGCCAGCAGTTTCAACGAGCAGTTCTTC. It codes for CASSFNEQFF.